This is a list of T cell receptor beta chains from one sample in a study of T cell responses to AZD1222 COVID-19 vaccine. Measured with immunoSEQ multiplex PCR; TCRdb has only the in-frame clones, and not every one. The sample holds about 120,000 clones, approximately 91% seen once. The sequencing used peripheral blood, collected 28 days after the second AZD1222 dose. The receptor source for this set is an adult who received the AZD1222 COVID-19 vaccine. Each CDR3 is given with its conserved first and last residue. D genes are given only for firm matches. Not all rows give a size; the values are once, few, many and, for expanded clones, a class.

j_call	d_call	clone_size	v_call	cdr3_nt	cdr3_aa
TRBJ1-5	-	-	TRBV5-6	TGTGCCAGCAGCCGACAGGACCAGCCCCAGCATTTT	CASSRQDQPQHF
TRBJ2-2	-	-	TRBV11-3	TGTGCCAGCAGCTTAGGGCGGTTAAACACCGGGGAGCTGTTTTTT	CASSLGRLNTGELFF
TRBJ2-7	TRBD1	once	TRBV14	TGTGCCAGCAGCCAAGCAGGGACAGGGGGTGAGCAGTACTTC	CASSQAGTGGEQYF
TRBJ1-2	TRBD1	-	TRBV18	TGTGCCAGCTCACCAATCAGGACAGGGTTGGGCTATGGCTACACCTTC	CASSPIRTGLGYGYTF
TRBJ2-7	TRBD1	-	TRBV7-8	TGTGCCAGCAGCTTATGGGACAGGGGAGCCGAGCAGTACTTC	CASSLWDRGAEQYF
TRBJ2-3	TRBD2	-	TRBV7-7	TGTGCTAGCAGCCCTATAGGGCTAGCGGGAGGCAGCACAGATACGCAGTATTTT	CASSPIGLAGGSTDTQYF
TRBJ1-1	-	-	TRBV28	TGTGCCAGCAGTTTAGAAGGCGAAAAAGCTTTCTTT	CASSLEGEKAFF
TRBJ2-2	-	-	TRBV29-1	TGCAGCGTTGTGGATCACACCGGGGAGCTGTTTTTT	CSVVDHTGELFF
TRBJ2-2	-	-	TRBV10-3	TGTGCCATCAGTGACTCGGGCCGCGGGGAGCTGTTTTTT	CAISDSGRGELFF
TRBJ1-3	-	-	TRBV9	TGTGCCAGCAGCGTAGACCCGATCTCCTCTGGAAACACCATATATTTT	CASSVDPISSGNTIYF
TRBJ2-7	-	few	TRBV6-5	TGTGCCAGCAGTTACGCATCCGAGCAGTACTTC	CASSYASEQYF